Each of the 26 T cell receptor beta chains below was sequenced from the same sample in a study of identical twins. TCRdb re-analysed the 5' RACE reads in MiXCR, keeping a single row per CDR3 protein. The table records about 100,000 distinct CDR3 sequences, roughly 6% of them present only once. Sequenced: memory T cells sorted from blood. The source of these receptors is a woman in her fifties or sixties in good health.

This clonotype was seen ten or more times. This chain joins TRBV3-1 and TRBJ2-2; D gene uncertain. Deletions cut 1 base from V and 5 bases from J, with 11 bases between. The germline V gene has CDR1 LGHDT and CDR2 YNNKEL (reference sequence). The CDR3 totals 15 residues. The CDR3 loop reads CASSQVDAATGELFF. In DNA form, the CDR3 reads TGTGCCAGCAGCCAAGTGGACGCCGCGACCGGGGAGCTGTTTTTT.

This clonotype was counted ten times or more. The chain links TRBV5-1 to TRBJ2-1; possible D gene TRBD2, 6 bases. In germline, CDR1 is SGHRS, CDR2 YFSETQ. The CDR3 runs to 16 residues. Trimming shortened V by 4 bases and J by 0 bases, and 14 bases separated the two germline ends. CDR3 nucleotides: TGCGCCAGCAGCCCGGGCGCCGGGAGCTCCTACAATGAGCAGTTCTTC. As protein: CASSPGAGSSYNEQFF. Looking up the rest from reference TRBV5-1 and TRBJ2-1 gives the full variable domain: KAGVTQTPRYLIKTRGQQVTLSCSPISGHRSVSWYQQTPGQGLQFLFEYFSETQRNKGNFPGRFSGRQFSNSRSEMNVSTLELGDSALYLCASSPGAGSSYNEQFFGPGTRLTVL.

At least ten counts were recorded for this clonotype. The gene calls are TRBV4-2 and TRBJ2-2; no definite D call. The V and J ends lost 5 bases and 2 bases respectively, with 3 bases between them. The CDR3 loop spans 12 amino acids. The V gene's germline CDR1 is LGHNA and CDR2 YNFKEQ. This chain's CDR3 is CASSKNTGELFF. The CDR3 DNA reads TGTGCCAGCAGCAAAAACACCGGGGAGCTGTTTTTT.

In this sample, this clonotype turned up many times. The rearrangement joins TRBV12-3 or TRBV12-4 to TRBJ1-5, with D possibly being TRBD1 (5 bases). Trimming left V 6 bases short and J 6 bases short, with 12 bases between. The CDR3 contains 13 residues. Here the CDR3 reads CASSSGSTQPQHF. CDR3 bases: TGTGCCAGCAGCTCAGGGAGTACTCAGCCCCAGCATTTT.

This clonotype was found many times. The rearrangement joins TRBV20-1 to TRBJ2-4; TRBD2 matches at 15 bases. Germline V lookup: CDR1 DFQATT, CDR2 SNEGSKA (reference sequence). The CDR3 runs 19 residues. The ends lost 4 bases at V and 1 base at J; junction bases unmatched: 11. The CDR3 DNA follows: TGCAGTGCTACCCGCGGACTAGCGGGAGGGTCGGAGGCCAAAAACATTCAGTACTTC. Amino acid sequence: CSATRGLAGGSEAKNIQYF.

This clonotype was detected many times. The genes are TRBV29-1 and TRBJ2-4; D is perhaps TRBD1 (6 bases). This CDR3 region has 15 residues. Germline CDR1 reads SQVTM; CDR2 reads ANQGSEA. V was cut by 7 bases and J by 1 base, with 17 bases left in between. The CDR3 loop reads CSGGGGQGAKNIQYF. The CDR3 nucleotides read TGCAGCGGTGGGGGCGGGCAGGGCGCCAAAAACATTCAGTACTTC.

This clonotype occurred a few times. The V call is TRBV2, the J call TRBJ2-1; 7 bases align to TRBD1. The CDR3 contains 14 residues. In germline, CDR1 is SNHLY, CDR2 FYNNEI. Germline trimming cut 7 bases from V and 12 bases from J; bases unmatched to any gene: 15. The CDR3 sequence: CASKEQGPSQGQFF. In DNA form, the CDR3 reads TGTGCCAGCAAGGAACAGGGGCCCTCTCAGGGGCAGTTCTTC.

This clonotype was observed at least ten times. This chain joins TRBV12-3 or TRBV12-4 and TRBJ2-1; D is tentatively TRBD1 or TRBD2 (5 bases each). Trimming shortened V by 5 bases and J by 7 bases, and 21 bases separated the two germline ends. CDR3 length equals 16 residues. The CDR3 coding sequence is TGTGCCAGCAGTCCTCTCGGGACCCAGTGGCATAATGAGCAGTTCTTC. The encoded protein is CASSPLGTQWHNEQFF.

Many counts were recorded for this clonotype. The gene calls are TRBV24-1 and TRBJ1-1; D might be TRBD1 (5 bases). The CDR3 consists of 12 residues. V was pared by 5 bases and J by 8 bases, with 11 bases between. Germline assignment: CDR1 KGHDR and CDR2 SFDVKD. The CDR3 loop reads CATSVAAGEAFF. The CDR3 coding sequence is TGTGCCACCAGTGTTGCGGCAGGGGAAGCTTTCTTT.

This chain connects TRBV18 to TRBJ1-1, with TRBD1 matching over 7 bases. The germline CDR1 and CDR2 sequences are KGHSH and LQKENI. CDR3 length equals 16 residues. J lost 4 bases, V lost 5 bases, and 13 bases had no gene match. The CDR3, as DNA: TGTGCCAGCTCATCCTTACCGGGACAGTCGGGCACTGAAGCTTTCTTT. It specifies CASSSLPGQSGTEAFF.

This clonotype was observed a single time. V usage is TRBV24-1 and J usage is TRBJ2-3; perhaps TRBD2 as D (6 bases). The CDR3 is 15 residues long. The V end was cut by 1 base, the J end by 2 bases, with 9 bases between. CDR1 is KGHDR, CDR2 SFDVKD, per germline. DNA of the CDR3: TGTGCCACCAGTGATTTTGGAGGGGACACAGATACGCAGTATTTT. Its protein product is CATSDFGGDTDTQYF.

This clonotype was found many times. The genes are TRBV25-1 and TRBJ2-5, with TRBD1 identical over 8 bases. The CDR3 is 15 amino acids. With 0 bases clipped from V and 4 bases from J, the junction kept 4 bases outside the gene matches. Germline lookup yields CDR1 MGHDK and CDR2 SYGVNS. CDR3 loop: CASSEYRQGAETQYF. CDR3 DNA: TGTGCCAGCAGTGAATATAGGCAGGGGGCAGAGACCCAGTACTTC.

This clonotype has at least ten counts. The chain carries TRBV5-1 and TRBJ2-1; 7 bases agree with TRBD1. V lost 0 bases, J lost 1 base, and 10 bases stayed unmatched. This CDR3 region has 18 residues. Germline V lookup: CDR1 SGHRS, CDR2 YFSETQ. The CDR3: CASSLGLLDRKSYNEQFF. The CDR3 nucleotides read TGCGCCAGCAGCTTGGGTTTATTGGACAGGAAATCCTACAATGAGCAGTTCTTC.

Sample share makes this clonotype medium-sized (0.01 to 0.1%). The chain has TRBV12-3 or TRBV12-4 and TRBJ2-1; D remains ambiguous. V was clipped by 5 bases and J by 9 bases, with 23 bases between them. The CDR3 consists of 16 residues. The CDR3 region is CASSPAARPGLAEQFF. The CDR3 nucleotides read TGTGCCAGCAGTCCCGCGGCCAGGCCCGGCCTTGCTGAGCAGTTCTTC.

The chain combines TRBV24-1 with TRBJ2-3, with 8 bases matching TRBD1. V lost 1 base to trimming and J lost 6 bases; unmatched junction nucleotides: 5. Germline V gene lookup returns CDR1 KGHDR and CDR2 SFDVKD. This CDR3 comprises 15 residues. CDR3 sequence: CATSDLRGQDDTQYF. CDR3 bases: TGTGCCACCAGTGATTTAAGGGGACAGGACGATACGCAGTATTTT.

This clonotype has ten or more counts. The J gene is TRBJ2-3, the V gene TRBV20-1, with D possibly matching TRBD1 (6 bases). CDR3 length equals 16 residues. The germline gives CDR1 DFQATT, CDR2 SNEGSKA (reference sequence). Trimming shortened V by 0 bases and J by 3 bases, and 16 bases separated the two germline ends. The CDR3 here is CSARDPPPRGTDTQYF. The CDR3 DNA sequence: TGCAGTGCTAGAGACCCCCCTCCTAGGGGGACAGATACGCAGTATTTT.

This clonotype was counted many times. The chain couples TRBV20-1 to TRBJ1-1; D remains ambiguous. The CDR3 runs 15 residues. Looked up from germline, CDR1 is DFQATT and CDR2 is SNEGSKA (reference sequence). V shed 0 bases and J shed 8 bases, with 19 bases lying between them. CDR3 residues: CSARDLSRGEHEAFF. The CDR3 bases are TGCAGTGCTAGAGATTTAAGTCGCGGCGAGCACGAAGCTTTCTTT.

This clonotype was counted at least ten times. CDR3 DNA: TGCAGTGCTAAGATGAGCGGGAGGGCCTACGAGCAGTACTTC. It codes for CSAKMSGRAYEQYF. This chain links TRBV20-1 with TRBJ2-7, with TRBD2 matching over 10 bases. Germline V gene lookup returns CDR1 DFQATT and CDR2 SNEGSKA (reference sequence). The CDR3 is made up of 14 amino acids. J gave up 2 bases and V 4 bases, and 5 bases lay outside the gene matches.

This chain links TRBV11-2 with TRBJ2-5, with a tentative D call TRBD2 (6 bases). Germline CDR1 SGHAT, CDR2 FQNNGV. The CDR3 sequence is 13 residues long. Trimming took 5 bases from V and 7 from J, leaving 14 bases between them. Here the CDR3 reads CASSPGGPGTQYF. Written as DNA, the CDR3 is TGTGCCAGCAGCCCAGGAGGGCCAGGGACCCAGTACTTC. The full variable domain, in which reference TRBV11-2 and TRBJ2-5 provide the parts outside the CDR3, is EAGVAQSPRYKIIEKRQSVAFWCNPISGHATLYWYQQILGQGPKLLIQFQNNGVVDDSQLPKDRFSAERLKGVDSTLKIQPAKLEDSAVYLCASSPGGPGTQYFGPGTRLLVL.

V usage is TRBV5-4 and J usage is TRBJ2-3, with TRBD2 identical over 13 bases. CDR1 SGHNT and CDR2 YYREEE come from the germline V gene (reference sequence). The CDR3 loop spans 16 amino acids. V trimming: 1 base; J trimming: 7 bases; junction bases outside the gene matches: 6. CDR3: CASSLRTSGRTNTQYF. CDR3 DNA sequence: TGTGCCAGCAGCTTGAGGACTAGCGGGAGAACTAATACGCAGTATTTT.

There are many counts of this clonotype. The chain has TRBV10-3 and TRBJ2-1; 7 bases are a match to TRBD1. The CDR3 has 14 amino acids. CDR1 is ENHRY and CDR2 is SYGVKD in the germline V gene. V shed 11 bases and J 6 bases; nucleotides not matched to a gene: 13. CDR3 region: CASKTGAPSNEQFF. DNA of the CDR3: TGTGCCTCAAAAACAGGGGCGCCGTCCAATGAGCAGTTCTTC.

At least ten counts were recorded for this clonotype. This chain joins TRBV4-1 and TRBJ1-1; 7 bases match TRBD1. The length of the CDR3 is 15 residues. Germline V gene lookup returns CDR1 MGHRA and CDR2 YSYEKL. V lost 4 bases, J lost 4 bases, and 9 bases stayed unmatched. In DNA, the CDR3 is TGCGCCAGCAGCCTACCCGACAGGGTGGGCACTGAAGCTTTCTTT. This sequence encodes CASSLPDRVGTEAFF.

This clonotype has a count of ten or more. The V gene is TRBV7-8, the J gene TRBJ2-3; TRBD2 matches at 8 bases. This CDR3 has 16 residues. The junction had 9 bases not matched to a gene; V was cut back by 4 bases and J by 3 bases. Per germline, CDR1 SGHVS and CDR2 FQNEAQ. The CDR3 reads CASSYWTGGGTDTQYF. The DNA for the CDR3 is TGTGCCAGCAGCTACTGGACGGGGGGGGGGACAGATACGCAGTATTTT.

This chain joins TRBV30 and TRBJ1-1; D is unclear. The germline CDR1 and CDR2 sequences are GTSNPN and SVGIG (reference sequence). The CDR3 is 10 amino acids. Trimming left V 4 bases short and J 6 bases short, with 6 bases between. This chain's CDR3 is CAWIRAEAFF. The CDR3 DNA is TGTGCCTGGATAAGGGCTGAAGCTTTCTTT.

There are a few counts of this clonotype. The chain links TRBV2 to TRBJ1-5; 8 bases agree with TRBD1. CDR1 and CDR2 (germline): SNHLY, FYNNEI. The CDR3 covers 13 residues. J lost 5 bases, V lost 10 bases, and 7 bases had no gene match. The CDR3 spells CATATGEDQPQHF. CDR3 nucleotide sequence: TGTGCCACGGCGACAGGGGAGGATCAGCCCCAGCATTTT.

This clonotype was recorded at least ten times. V usage is TRBV20-1 and J usage is TRBJ2-3; no clear D. The CDR3 covers 14 residues. The germline V gene encodes CDR1 DFQATT and CDR2 SNEGSKA (reference sequence). Trimming stripped 0 bases from V and 4 bases from J, with 11 bases between. The CDR3 DNA reads as TGCAGTGCTAGAGATGAAAGAAGGGCAGATACGCAGTATTTT. The encoded protein is CSARDERRADTQYF.